Listed here is a single T cell receptor (beta chain). Recruited during active infection, patients (from Seattle) were subsequently followed longitudinally. Libraries were prepared by immunoSEQ multiplex PCR; TCRdb keeps only in-frame clonotypes and omits some of them. Altogether about 120,000 clones are present, roughly 89% being singletons, with the ten largest covering around 4%. The sample belongs to a study of blood T cell repertoires in COVID-19. Turning to the study itself: Whether acute or convalescent, the COVID-19 samples came from the United States, Italy and Spain. Sources were T cells, B-cell-depleted T cells, or PBMCs; the material itself was cDNA or gDNA.

Trimming took off 5 bases at V and 6 bases at J, with 14 bases between the two ends. In germline, CDR1 is MNHEY, CDR2 SMNVEV (reference sequence). The CDR3 spans 15 residues. The receptor was isolated from a woman aged 55-75 years with COVID-19, enrolled during active disease. The specimen sequenced was peripheral blood. The chain has TRBV27 and TRBJ1-6; TRBD1 is a possible D gene (5 bases). CDR3 sequence: CASSTQGTRNSPLHF. In DNA, the CDR3 is TGTGCCAGCAGTACCCAGGGCACCCGTAATTCACCCCTCCACTTT.